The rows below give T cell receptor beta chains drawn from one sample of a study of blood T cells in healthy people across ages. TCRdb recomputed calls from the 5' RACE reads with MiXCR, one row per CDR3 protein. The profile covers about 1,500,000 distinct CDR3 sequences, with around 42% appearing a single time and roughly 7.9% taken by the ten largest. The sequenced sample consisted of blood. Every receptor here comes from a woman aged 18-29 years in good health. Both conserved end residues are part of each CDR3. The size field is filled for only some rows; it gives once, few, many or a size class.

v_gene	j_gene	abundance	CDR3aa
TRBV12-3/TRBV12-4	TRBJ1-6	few	CASSPYRNSPLHF
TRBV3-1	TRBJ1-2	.	CASSLQMTDYGYTF
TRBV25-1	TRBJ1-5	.	CASSQSRDSNQPQHF
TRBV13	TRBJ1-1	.	CASSFRYRGNTEAFF
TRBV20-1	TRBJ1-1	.	CSARKRGEAFF
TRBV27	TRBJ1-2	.	CASKVAVAYDGYTF
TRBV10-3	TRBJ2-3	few	CAIKDPGTDTQYF
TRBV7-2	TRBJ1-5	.	CASSTRQGSNQPQHF
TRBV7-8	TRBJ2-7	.	CASSLVGEATYEQYF
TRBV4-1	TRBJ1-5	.	CAGSQDDRDRQPQHF
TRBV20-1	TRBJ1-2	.	CSASRANGALGGYTF
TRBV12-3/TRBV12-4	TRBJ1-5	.	CASTLGGNQPQHF
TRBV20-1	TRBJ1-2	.	CSARELARVGERSYTF
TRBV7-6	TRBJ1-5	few	CASSLYPGDYSNQPQHF
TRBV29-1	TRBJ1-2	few	CSVASDREGYGYTF
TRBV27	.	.	CASSLIWAGDYEQYF
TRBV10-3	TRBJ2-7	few	CAISGDRGNEQYF
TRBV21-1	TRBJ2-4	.	CASSKAGVRHLAKNIQYF
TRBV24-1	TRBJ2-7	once	CATSDTRSSYEQYF
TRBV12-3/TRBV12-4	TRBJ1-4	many	CASSPDLGEKLFF
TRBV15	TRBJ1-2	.	CATSIETGGYGYTF
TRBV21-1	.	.	CATGVGGSGNEQYF
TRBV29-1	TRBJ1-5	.	CSAVGQVGSTQHF
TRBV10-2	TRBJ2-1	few	CASSEGLALVNEQFF
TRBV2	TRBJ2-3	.	CASSEFSTDTQYF
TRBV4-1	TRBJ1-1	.	CASSHPGRITEAFF
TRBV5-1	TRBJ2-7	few	CATSRGTDRGLSYEQYF
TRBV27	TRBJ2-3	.	CASSLQREGLRDTQYF
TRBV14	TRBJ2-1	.	CASSQWGQGANEQFF